This T cell receptor (beta chain) was retrieved from a study of shared clonotypes between healthy human individuals. General study points: Compared with memory subsets, naive subsets generally had larger estimated richness. The study found lower generation probabilities in non-shared clonotypes than in those shared by all four donors. Blood was the only sampled material, and tissue repertoires likely differ.

The ends were cut back, 7 bases at V and 5 bases at J, with 17 bases in the middle. CDR3 length: 14 residues. Per germline, CDR1 MNHEY and CDR2 SVGAGI. The input for sorted-subset replicate PCRs was approximately 200 ng DNA, some 28,000 T cell genomes. Profiling relied on immunoSEQ multiplex PCR, and the TCRdb table lists in-frame clones only, not all of them. The sample lists 2,500,000 or so clones; over 85% were seen once. On this clone itself: Its target is unknown.

This chain links TRBV6-5 with TRBJ1-1; D not resolved. Material: naive CD4+ T cells sorted from blood. Subset reported: CD45RA+ positively selected. This receptor was identified in a young man in good health. CDR3 protein: CASIDTRRRTEAFF. CDR3 bases: TGTGCCAGCATCGACACCCGGAGAAGGACTGAAGCTTTCTTT.